Presented here are 27 T cell receptor beta chains from one specimen sequenced in a study of neurological immune-mediated disorders. TCRdb reprocessed the 5' RACE reads with MiXCR, giving one entry per CDR3 protein. The repertoire holds roughly 62,000 distinct CDR3 sequences, with about 2.5% as singletons. Sequences were obtained from PBMCs. These receptors all stem from a man aged 45 to 65 with multiple sclerosis.

Worth noting for this clonotype: This may be a read error, as it is one base from a much larger clone. CDR3 amino acids: CASSHIEGKFSGELFF. CDR3 bases: TGCGCCAGCAGCCACATAGAGGGGAAGTTCTCCGGGGAGCTGTTTTTT. J is TRBJ2-2 and V is TRBV5-1; D tentatively reads TRBD1 or TRBD2 (5 bases each). With 4 bases removed from V and 6 bases from J, the gap between germline ends came to 19 bases. Per the germline V gene, CDR1 is SGHRS and CDR2 is YFSETQ. This CDR3 spans 16 amino acids.

This clonotype was recorded many times. The chain uses TRBV20-1 and TRBJ1-4; D gene unclear. V shed 4 bases and J shed 4 bases, with 10 bases lying between them. Looked up from germline, CDR1 is DFQATT and CDR2 is SNEGSKA (reference sequence). The CDR3 extends over 13 amino acids. CDR3 nucleotides: TGCAGTGCTACTCCCACGGTTAATGAAAAACTGTTTTTT. It yields the protein CSATPTVNEKLFF.

This clonotype came up many times. The J gene is TRBJ1-4, the V gene TRBV12-3 or TRBV12-4; D is possibly TRBD1 (6 bases). This CDR3 has 11 amino acids. V lost 4 bases to trimming and J lost 16 bases, with 13 bases between them. The CDR3 region is CASSSGTTPFF. The CDR3 region has the DNA TGTGCCAGCAGTTCGGGGACAACACCGTTTTTT.

This clonotype was seen repeatedly, ten times or more. J is TRBJ2-3 and V is TRBV20-1, with a possible D match to TRBD2 (7 bases). V was trimmed by 5 bases and J by 1 base, leaving 13 bases between them. The CDR3 is 14 amino acids. The V gene's germline CDR1 is DFQATT and CDR2 SNEGSKA (reference sequence). In nucleotides, the CDR3 is TGCAGTGCTGGCCGGCGGGGGCGCACAGATACGCAGTATTTT. It specifies CSAGRRGRTDTQYF.

This clonotype was counted ten times or more. The chain has TRBV7-2 and TRBJ2-3; D unresolved. V lost 1 base and J lost 5, with 4 bases in between. The CDR3 is made up of 12 amino acids. Germline loops: CDR1 SGHTA, CDR2 FQGNSA. The CDR3 loop is CASSLVRDTQYF. The CDR3 coding sequence is TGTGCCAGCAGCTTAGTCAGAGATACGCAGTATTTT.

This clonotype has ten or more counts. The rearrangement uses TRBV5-1 and TRBJ2-1; no definite D call. This CDR3 has 15 residues. V gave up 3 bases and J gave up 0 bases, with 10 bases separating them. Per germline, CDR1 SGHRS and CDR2 YFSETQ. CDR3 in amino acids: CASSSGLVSYNEQFF. DNA of the CDR3: TGCGCCAGCAGCTCAGGTTTAGTCTCCTACAATGAGCAGTTCTTC.

Ten or more counts support this clonotype. The gene calls are TRBV9 and TRBJ2-3, with TRBD2 matching over 8 bases. The CDR3 runs to 12 residues. CDR1 and CDR2 (germline): SGDLS, YYNGEE. V gave up 4 bases and J gave up 11 bases; unmatched junction bases: 6. In DNA, the CDR3 is TGTGCCAGCAGCCCGGGACTAGGTGAGCAGTATTTT. It specifies CASSPGLGEQYF.

In its sample, this clonotype was seen many times. The genes are TRBV5-1 and TRBJ1-1; D gene ambiguous. CDR3 length equals 11 residues. Trimming shortened V by 4 bases and J by 6 bases, and 7 bases separated the two germline ends. Germline CDR1 is SGHRS and CDR2 is YFSETQ. The CDR3 spells CASSVGPEAFF. DNA of the CDR3: TGCGCCAGCAGCGTCGGACCTGAAGCTTTCTTT.

In its sample, this clonotype is medium-sized. This rearrangement joins TRBV6-2 or TRBV6-3 to TRBJ2-2; D is undetermined. Trimming removed 7 bases from V and 3 bases from J, with 12 bases in between. CDR3 length equals 14 residues. Looked up from germline, CDR1 is MNHEY and CDR2 is SVGEGT. The CDR3 DNA is TGTGCCAGCAACACCCTCCCCGACACCGGGGAGCTGTTTTTT. Translated, it gives CASNTLPDTGELFF.

This clonotype was seen ten or more times. The CDR3 DNA reads TGTGCCAGCAGCCAAGGGACAGGAGTTCTGGAGCAGTTCTTC. Translation gives CASSQGTGVLEQFF. This chain joins TRBV3-1 and TRBJ2-1, with 7 bases lining up with TRBD1. The CDR3 has 14 amino acids. Losses at the gene ends were 1 base for V and 10 bases for J; bases not matched to a gene: 7. Germline V lookup: CDR1 LGHDT, CDR2 YNNKEL (reference sequence).

Here the CDR3 DNA reads TGCGCCAGCAGCGACACAACCGGCACTGAAGCTTTCTTT. Its translation is CASSDTTGTEAFF. J is TRBJ1-1 and V is TRBV5-1; D is undetermined. V was pared by 4 bases and J by 4 bases, with 11 bases between. This CDR3 contains 13 residues. Germline lookup yields CDR1 SGHRS and CDR2 YFSETQ.

Many counts were recorded for this clonotype. This chain joins TRBV7-8 and TRBJ2-2, with TRBD2 as a possible D gene (6 bases). V was trimmed by 2 bases and J by 4 bases, leaving 11 bases between them. The CDR3 is made up of 15 amino acids. Germline-derived CDR1 and CDR2 are SGHVS and FQNEAQ. CDR3 DNA sequence: TGTGCCAGCAGCTTACGGGGGTACGGCACCGGGGAGCTGTTTTTT. Amino acids: CASSLRGYGTGELFF.

This clonotype was counted many times. J is TRBJ2-1 and V is TRBV7-2; 7 positions match TRBD2. The germline gives CDR1 SGHTA, CDR2 FQGNSA. Trimming took 5 bases from V and 0 from J; bases not matched to a gene: 4. This CDR3 comprises 15 residues. CDR3 nucleotide sequence: TGTGCCAGCAGCCGGGGGGATAGCTCCTACAATGAGCAGTTCTTC. Protein product: CASSRGDSSYNEQFF.

This clonotype was seen at least ten times. J is TRBJ2-3 and V is TRBV12-3 or TRBV12-4; D is perhaps TRBD2 (7 bases). Between the trimmed V and J ends, which lost 7 bases and 1 base, there was a span of 18 bases. This CDR3 spans 16 amino acids. Here the CDR3 DNA reads TGTGCCAGCATCCGAGGGGGGGCCTCCGGCACAGATACGCAGTATTTT. Protein product: CASIRGGASGTDTQYF.

This clonotype was recorded at least ten times. The chain combines TRBV5-1 with TRBJ2-5, with D hard to call. Trimming stripped 4 bases from V and 4 bases from J, with 8 bases between. Germline CDR1 and CDR2: SGHRS and YFSETQ. This CDR3 is 12 amino acids long. CDR3 sequence: CASSPGVETQYF. The CDR3 DNA is TGCGCCAGCAGCCCTGGCGTAGAGACCCAGTACTTC.

This clonotype has ten or more counts. The chain carries TRBV20-1 and TRBJ2-5; D may correspond to TRBD1 or TRBD2 (5 bases each). Germline-derived CDR1 and CDR2 are DFQATT and SNEGSKA (reference sequence). CDR3 length: 15 amino acids. V was shortened by 4 bases and J by 4 bases, with 19 bases between the two germline ends. For the CDR3, the DNA is TGCAGTGCTACCCCTCGGGGCGGCCCCTCAGAGACCCAGTACTTC. It yields the protein CSATPRGGPSETQYF.

This clonotype was recorded a few times. This chain connects TRBV19 to TRBJ1-1, with 9 bases matching TRBD1. Trimming cost V 7 bases and J 5 bases; bases outside gene matches: 11. Germline V gives CDR1 LNHDA, CDR2 SQIVND (reference sequence). CDR3 length: 15 residues. The CDR3 DNA reads as TGTGCCAGTACCCTCCTGGGACAGGGTAGGACTGAAGCTTTCTTT. Encoded protein: CASTLLGQGRTEAFF.

This clonotype was seen many times. This sequence joins TRBV19 and TRBJ1-1, with TRBD1 matching over 8 bases. Germline V gene lookup returns CDR1 LNHDA and CDR2 SQIVND (reference sequence). The junction had 4 bases not matched to a gene; V was cut back by 10 bases and J by 3 bases. There are 12 residues in the CDR3. DNA of the CDR3: TGTGCCACAACAGGGGGATACACTGAAGCTTTCTTT. Translating it yields CATTGGYTEAFF.

This clonotype showed up many times. V gene TRBV2 combines with J gene TRBJ1-1; 9 nucleotides line up with TRBD1. From germline, CDR1 is SNHLY and CDR2 FYNNEI. The junction had 16 bases not matched to a gene; V was cut back by 11 bases and J by 12 bases. The CDR3 covers 13 residues. Here the CDR3 reads CAASEGDRDSTFF. DNA for the CDR3: TGTGCCGCCAGCGAAGGGGACAGGGATTCGACTTTCTTT.

At least ten counts were recorded for this clonotype. The V gene is TRBV12-3 or TRBV12-4, the J gene TRBJ1-5, with 7 bases that match TRBD1. The ends lost 3 bases at V and 0 bases at J; junction bases unmatched: 5. The length of the CDR3 is 16 residues. CDR3 amino acids: CASSLKTGPSNQPQHF. Written as DNA, the CDR3 is TGTGCCAGCAGTTTGAAGACAGGGCCTAGCAATCAGCCCCAGCATTTT.

Ten or more counts support this clonotype. V gene TRBV5-4 combines with J gene TRBJ1-4; possibly TRBD1 for D (5 bases). CDR3 length: 14 residues. Germline CDR1 SGHNT, CDR2 YYREEE (reference sequence). V lost 4 bases and J lost 5, with 12 bases in between. CDR3 sequence: CASSPRDGNEKLFF. The CDR3 nucleotides read TGTGCCAGCAGCCCCCGGGACGGGAATGAAAAACTGTTTTTT.

Notes on this clonotype: A much larger clonotype is one base distant, so this may be a read error. Here the CDR3 omits its conserved ending phenylalanine or tryptophan, so a read error is the likely source. This chain joins TRBV20-1 and TRBJ1-2; D is uncertain. V lost 6 bases to trimming and J lost 5 bases, with 13 bases between them. The germline CDR1 and CDR2 sequences are DFQATT and SNEGSKA (reference sequence). The CDR3 contains 12 residues. This CDR3 reads CSATVPPYGYTV. CDR3 in DNA: TGCAGTGCCACAGTCCCACCATATGGCTACACCGTC.

This clonotype was observed many times. The V gene is TRBV7-2, the J gene TRBJ1-5; D might be TRBD1 (5 bases). This CDR3 region has 15 residues. Trimming stripped 3 bases from V and 4 bases from J, with 13 bases between. Germline V lookup: CDR1 SGHTA, CDR2 FQGNSA. The CDR3, as DNA: TGTGCCAGCAGCTTCGCATTCGACAGTAATCAGCCCCAGCATTTT. This sequence encodes CASSFAFDSNQPQHF.

This clonotype has ten or more counts. The rearrangement links TRBV7-9 to TRBJ2-2; a possible D gene is TRBD1 (6 bases). V lost 6 bases to trimming and J lost 3 bases, with 20 bases between them. The germline V gene has CDR1 SEHNR and CDR2 FQNEAQ (reference sequence). The CDR3 extends over 17 amino acids. The CDR3 loop reads CASRESNHHRDTGELFF. In nucleotides, the CDR3 is TGTGCCAGCAGAGAATCGAACCACCACAGGGACACCGGGGAGCTGTTTTTT.

This clonotype showed up many times. The chain employs TRBV12-3 or TRBV12-4 and TRBJ2-5; 8 bases fit TRBD1. The CDR3 is 16 residues long. The V and J ends lost 5 bases and 4 bases, in that order; junction bases with no gene match: 12. CDR3 sequence (DNA): TGTGCCAGCAGTCCCCATCTCCAGGGGGCTTTAGAGACCCAGTACTTC. Amino acids: CASSPHLQGALETQYF.

This clonotype was counted many times. V gene TRBV20-1 combines with J gene TRBJ2-7; maybe TRBD2 (5 bases). The V gene's germline CDR1 is DFQATT and CDR2 SNEGSKA (reference sequence). With 0 bases removed from V and 1 base from J, the gap between germline ends came to 10 bases. The CDR3 spans 14 residues. CDR3 sequence (DNA): TGCAGTGCTAGAGATGTTCGGGATTCCTACGAGCAGTACTTC. Translated: CSARDVRDSYEQYF.

The table lists this clonotype with many counts. The chain is built from TRBV7-2 and TRBJ2-7; TRBD2 matches 8 bases. Germline CDR1 is SGHTA and CDR2 is FQGNSA. The CDR3 totals 15 residues. V trimming: 5 bases; J trimming: 2 bases; junction bases outside the gene matches: 8. DNA for the CDR3: TGTGCCAGCAGCCTCGACCCGGGGGGGGCCTACGAGCAGTACTTC. Amino acids: CASSLDPGGAYEQYF.